Detailed here is one T cell receptor (beta chain). In this sample, this clonotype turned up many times. Its specific antigen is unknown. One base away there is no much larger clone; base qualities are not given. This sample was taken from a study of neurological immune-mediated disorders (dated by TCRdb to about 2019). For context, the study as a whole: Of the approximately 34 multiple sclerosis patients, around 30 had relapsing-remitting MS and 3 had secondary progressive MS. Peripheral blood TCR-beta repertoires from HTLV-I-associated myelopathy (HAM/TSP) patients, multiple sclerosis patients and healthy controls were compared by UMI-based sequencing. Alongside PBMC samples, the set of 106 TCR-beta libraries contained longitudinal samples, technical triplicates, and paired CD4+ and CD8+ T-cell subsets that had been sorted. Of the approximately 70 subjects in the cohort, about 14 were HAM/TSP patients, about 34 were multiple sclerosis patients, and some 20 were healthy controls. Overall results and qualifications from the work: The highest TCR clonal expansion was observed in HAM/TSP patients, whereas the lowest was observed in MS patients, even when compared with healthy controls. Repertoires from 18 of 34 MS patients were grouped by phylogenetic analysis into a cluster of related CDR3 sequences, suggesting a possible repertoire-level signature. No identical CDR3 amino acid sequences were shared among expanded clones across subjects, suggesting private TCR-beta repertoires in all groups. The MS cluster showed no association with clinical or MRI features, and the authors stated that larger cohorts are needed.

Via the germline V gene (reference sequence), CDR1 is MNHEY and CDR2 SMNVEV. From the cysteine up to the phenylalanine, the CDR3 has a length of 14 residues. Only the CDR3 DNA stays, 42 bases, in frame from base 1. V is reduced by 6 bases and J by 2 bases, leaving a spacing of 13 bases between them. For unsorted PBMC libraries, 2 million PBMCs were used after storage in RNAlater at -80 degrees C until RNA extraction. The multiple sclerosis patients were enrolled in a US clinical protocol that used magnetic resonance imaging to evaluate disease progression. Peripheral blood underwent Ficoll-Hypaque density gradient centrifugation to isolate PBMCs, which were then cryopreserved in liquid nitrogen. cDNA was synthesized by template-switch 5'RACE using a primer with a 10-nucleotide random unique molecular identifier that tagged each TCR transcript. Over 190 million TCR-beta sequences, covering 15-18 subjects, were produced in each sequencing run. Total RNA was extracted with the RNeasy kit. TCR-beta VDJ regions were amplified with primers for the TCR constant region and the 5'RACE anchor, using the KAPA Real-time Library Amplification kit. A first PCR added sample indexes and Illumina adaptors, and a second PCR then raised library yield. After Ampure bead purification, the TCR product of roughly 650 bp was size-selected on a 2% E-gel SizeSelection system. Before pooling, libraries had their quality checked on a Bioanalyzer, their concentration measured with Qubit, and their quantity determined with the Kapa Library Quantification kit. An Illumina HiSeq 2500 sequenced the libraries paired-end 2 x 150 bp. To increase sequence diversity, about 25-30% phiX was spiked into each library pool. In the paper's pipeline: The quality-filtered reads were processed with the UMI-based MiGEC pipeline, whose error correction step removed more than 85% of the raw TCR sequences. IMGT germline references were used for alignment of VDJ genes, and clonotypes were defined by a unique CDR3 amino acid sequence together with V-J genes. Clonal expansion, Shannon diversity and CDR3 relatedness were evaluated with VDJtools (CalcPairwiseDistances, ClusterSamples), while phylogenetic trees were built in CLCbio workbench. Using coefficient-of-variation modelling across technical triplicates, the study counted a clone as expanded if it had at least 8 unique UMIs. TCRdb trimmed public reads at Q25 via fastp, called clones via MiXCR and kept in-frame beta chains. When rows share a CDR3 protein, they turn into one entry using the most common DNA and genes. TCRdb's processing, not the authors' own work, is the source of the V and J calls. For this sample there are 100,000 to 150,000 distinct CDR3 sequences; about 3.4% appear just once. Around 1.4% of the sample is in the top ten clones.

The sequenced sample consisted of PBMCs. The chain is assembled from TRBV27 and TRBJ1-1, and perhaps TRBD1 as D gene, on 6 matching bases. The receptor was derived from a woman aged 25-40 years with multiple sclerosis. Here the CDR3 is given as CASRPGHQNTEAFF. The sequenced DNA is TGTGCCAGCAGGCCGGGACACCAAAACACTGAAGCTTTCTTT.